These T cell receptor beta chains were read from a single sample in a study of T-cell memory formation after mild COVID-19. TCRdb passed the 5' RACE reads through MiXCR, listing each CDR3 protein once. Here the sample spans tens of thousands of distinct CDR3 sequences, 10% to 15% being singletons. Sequenced input: PBMCs or a T cell subset sorted from them (not recorded which). These receptors were collected from an adult woman who had mild COVID-19 (a few samples of this study predate the infection). Cell type and time point are not known. CDR3s include the opening cysteine and the closing phenylalanine or tryptophan. The D gene is left open where the match is weak. Clone sizes are given selectively: once, few, many, or a class where the clone is expanded.

V	J	D	size	DNA	CDR3
TRBV27	TRBJ2-3	NA	NA	TGTGCCAGCAGCGCTGGGACCCCCCGGGTATATACGCAGTATTTT	CASSAGTPRVYTQYF
TRBV6-5	TRBJ1-4	NA	few	TGTGCCAGCAAACTACTAAACTCAGGGGAAGAACTGTTTTTT	CASKLLNSGEELFF
TRBV12-3/TRBV12-4	TRBJ2-3	NA	many	TGTGCCAGCAGTTTGCGCACAGATACGCAGTATTTT	CASSLRTDTQYF
TRBV29-1	TRBJ1-1	NA	few	TGCAGCGTTGAATGGGGTCGGACTGAAGCTTTCTTT	CSVEWGRTEAFF
TRBV7-8	TRBJ1-2	TRBD1	NA	TGTGCCAGCAGCCACTTGGACAGGGACTATGGCTACACCTTC	CASSHLDRDYGYTF
TRBV5-1	TRBJ2-3	NA	NA	TGCGCCAGCAGCTTACACGGCACAGATACGCAGTATTTT	CASSLHGTDTQYF
TRBV20-1	TRBJ2-7	NA	many	TGCAGTGCTAGAGGATTTGGGCCAGATACTTACGAGCAGTACTTC	CSARGFGPDTYEQYF
TRBV2	TRBJ1-1	TRBD1	NA	TGTGCCAGCAGTGGGACGGGACAGATGAACACTGAAGCTTTCTTT	CASSGTGQMNTEAFF
TRBV20-1	TRBJ2-2	NA	NA	TGCAGTGCTAGAGGCACGAACACCGGGGAGCTGTTTTTT	CSARGTNTGELFF
TRBV4-3	TRBJ2-7	TRBD2	NA	TGCGCCAGCAGACGCGGACTAGCGGCCTCCTACGAGCAGTACTTC	CASRRGLAASYEQYF
TRBV5-1	TRBJ2-3	TRBD1	many	TGCGCCAGCAGCTTGTCCGGGACAGGGGGCATGACAGATACGCAGTATTTT	CASSLSGTGGMTDTQYF
TRBV7-9	TRBJ2-2	NA	many	TGTGCCAGCGGTCAGGTTGGAACCGGGGAGCTGTTTTTT	CASGQVGTGELFF
TRBV5-6	TRBJ1-5	NA	few	TGTGCCAGCAGCTTGGGTGCAGGGAATCAGCCCCAGCATTTT	CASSLGAGNQPQHF
TRBV4-2	TRBJ2-1	TRBD2	few	TGTGCCAGCAGCCATAGCGGGAGTTCGGATGAGCAGTTCTTC	CASSHSGSSDEQFF
TRBV12-3/TRBV12-4	TRBJ2-1	NA	few	TGTGCCAGCAGGACAATAGCGAGCTCCTACAATGAGCAGTTCTTC	CASRTIASSYNEQFF
TRBV12-3/TRBV12-4	TRBJ2-1	NA	many	TGTGCCAGCAGTCCTCTACGGCGGTTACAGGGGCAGTTCTTC	CASSPLRRLQGQFF
TRBV6-2/TRBV6-3	TRBJ2-7	TRBD2	NA	TGTGCCAGCAGTTACCGTACTAGCGGGAGCTACGAGCAGTACTTC	CASSYRTSGSYEQYF
TRBV24-1	TRBJ2-1	NA	many	TGTGCCACCAGTGATTTAAAGACAGTAGCCTACAATGAGCAGTTCTTC	CATSDLKTVAYNEQFF
TRBV4-3	TRBJ2-1	NA	few	TGCGCCAGCAGCCAAGATTCCGGGGACTCCTACAATGAGCAGTTCTTC	CASSQDSGDSYNEQFF
TRBV10-2	TRBJ2-1	TRBD1	few	TGCGCCAGCAGTCAGAGGGGGCACGGGTACAATGAGCAGTTCTTC	CASSQRGHGYNEQFF
TRBV19	TRBJ1-1	NA	NA	TGTGACAGTAGTATAGGGGGAGTGAACACTGAAGCTTTCTTT	CDSSIGGVNTEAFF
TRBV5-1	TRBJ2-7	TRBD1	once	TGCGCCAGCACTATAGAGGGACAGGGGTCCTACGAGCAGTACTTC	CASTIEGQGSYEQYF
TRBV6-1	TRBJ2-1	TRBD2	NA	TGTGCCAGCAGTGGTGTCCTAGCGGGAGTTTATGAGCAGTTCTTC	CASSGVLAGVYEQFF
TRBV29-1	TRBJ2-5	NA	NA	TGCAGCGTCCGCCCTCCCAGGCAGAAAGAGACCCAGTACTTC	CSVRPPRQKETQYF
TRBV9	TRBJ2-3	TRBD2	few	TGTGCCAGCAGCGCCAGCGGGAGAGACACAGATACGCAGTATTTT	CASSASGRDTDTQYF
TRBV6-5	TRBJ2-2	TRBD2	many	TGTGCCAGCAGGGCCGGGACTAGGGTCACCGGGGAGCTGTTTTTT	CASRAGTRVTGELFF
TRBV5-1	TRBJ2-1	NA	many	TGCGCCAGCAGCGCCGGTTGGGCGGGGCAATACAATGAGCAGTTCTTC	CASSAGWAGQYNEQFF